The entry below describes one TCR beta chain. V gave up 2 bases and J gave up 5 bases, with 21 bases separating them. Germline V gene sequence: CDR1 SNHLY, CDR2 FYNNEI. CDR3 length: 17 amino acids. This sample was taken from a study of blood T cell repertoires in COVID-19. In the original workflow: Reference gene primer amplification gave estimated nucleated cell counts. Sequenced by immunoSEQ multiplex PCR; TCRdb stores in-frame clones only, minus some. Clone size and the V and J calls come from that table; the DNA yielded D and trimming. Here the sample spans over 150,000 clones, 82% being singletons. Participants, roughly 18 to 89 years old, spanned around 26 US areas.

The clonotype comes from a man aged 35 to 55 who had recovered from COVID-19. Material for sequencing was PBMCs or T cells enriched from blood (not recorded which). This chain connects TRBV2 to TRBJ2-5; possible D gene TRBD2, 6 bases. For the CDR3, the DNA is TGTGCCAGCAGTGAACTCATGGAGGGGCCTAATGGGGAGACCCAGTACTTC. Encoded protein: CASSELMEGPNGETQYF. Together with reference TRBV2 and TRBJ2-5, the CDR3 gives the full variable domain: EPEVTQTPSHQVTQMGQEVILRCVPISNHLYFYWYRQILGQKVEFLVSFYNNEISEKSEIFDDQFSVERPDGSNFTLKIRSTKLEDSAMYFCASSELMEGPNGETQYFGPGTRLLVL.